Listed here are 15 T cell receptor beta chains from one sample, sequenced in a study of naive and memory T cell subsets. Study-wide points: Possibly reflecting memory cells re-expressing CD45RA, a few larger clonotypes occurred in naive repertoires, especially CD8.

Their antigen targets remain unknown. Two oligonucleotides, mixed equimolar, formed the beta constant-region primer covering TRBC1 and TRBC2. Ligated cDNA was amplified by four rounds of PCR with nested alpha and beta constant-region primers and SP2. TCRdb fed the UMI-ligation and nested PCR reads into MiXCR, producing one record per CDR3 protein. Here the sample spans roughly 92,000 distinct CDR3 sequences, around 11% being singletons. The specimen was naive CD4+ T cells from blood. These receptor sequences come from a human donor in good health.

The chain carries TRBV12-3 or TRBV12-4 and TRBJ2-4, with D unresolved. The CDR3 extends over 14 amino acids. Trimming cost V 3 bases and J 0 bases, with 6 bases left between them. CDR3 DNA: TGTGCCAGCAGTTTGAGTCTAGCCAAAAACATTCAGTACTTC. Translating gives CASSLSLAKNIQYF.

V usage is TRBV18 and J usage is TRBJ1-2; 11 bases agree with TRBD1. Germline CDR1 is KGHSH and CDR2 is LQKENI. This CDR3 region has 17 residues. Trimming at V came to 3 bases and at J to 0 bases, leaving 6 bases not matched to a gene. The CDR3 DNA follows: TGTGCCAGCTCACCTTCCGGGACAGGGGGTCCTAACTATGGCTACACCTTC. Protein sequence: CASSPSGTGGPNYGYTF.

This clonotype has a handful of counts. The gene calls are TRBV24-1 and TRBJ2-7; no firm D call. The CDR3 is 11 residues long. Germline lookup yields CDR1 KGHDR and CDR2 SFDVKD. V lost 6 bases and J 4 bases, leaving 6 bases between the germline ends. The CDR3 here is CATSNDYEQYF. The CDR3, as DNA: TGTGCCACCAGTAACGATTACGAGCAGTACTTC.

The chain joins TRBV5-4 to TRBJ1-2, with unresolved D. The CDR3 runs to 15 residues. Per germline, CDR1 SGHNT and CDR2 YYREEE (reference sequence). V lost 2 bases and J lost 2, with 13 bases in between. CDR3 protein: CASSFTVPGNYGYTF. The CDR3 DNA reads as TGTGCCAGCAGCTTTACGGTCCCGGGGAACTATGGCTACACCTTC.

This chain uses TRBV6-2 or TRBV6-3 with TRBJ2-1, with 12 bases that match TRBD2. Germline CDR1 reads MNHEY; CDR2 reads SVGEGT. The CDR3 covers 14 residues. The junction had 2 bases not matched to a gene; V was cut back by 5 bases and J by 6 bases. CDR3 nucleotides: TGTGCCAGCAGTACTAGCGGGAGGCTCAATGAGCAGTTCTTC. It translates to CASSTSGRLNEQFF.

There are many counts of this clonotype. This chain uses TRBV28 with TRBJ2-7, with 8 positions matching TRBD2. This CDR3 region has 15 residues. Unmatched junction bases numbered 4, after V lost 3 bases and J lost 0 bases. CDR1 and CDR2 from the germline V gene are MDHEN and SYDVKM. The CDR3 spells CASSFGTRFSYEQYF. The CDR3 DNA follows: TGTGCCAGCAGTTTCGGGACTAGGTTCTCCTACGAGCAGTACTTC.

This clonotype was seen a few times. This rearrangement joins TRBV6-8 to TRBJ2-5; no firm D call. V was cut by 4 bases and J by 0 bases, with 12 bases left in between. This CDR3 is 15 amino acids long. The germline V gene encodes CDR1 MNHGY and CDR2 SAAAGT. CDR3 residues: CASSFSCGYQETQYF. CDR3 nucleotides: TGTGCCAGCAGTTTTTCATGCGGATACCAAGAGACCCAGTACTTC.

This clonotype was seen more than once but under ten times. For the CDR3, the DNA is TGTGCCAGCAGACAGGGGGCTCAAGAGACCCAGTACTTC. Its translation is CASRQGAQETQYF. The chain combines TRBV2 with TRBJ2-5, with 9 bases aligning to TRBD1. Trimming cost V 6 bases and J 2 bases; bases outside gene matches: 1. CDR1 is SNHLY and CDR2 is FYNNEI in the germline V gene. CDR3 size: 13 residues.

This clonotype was detected only a few times. The CDR3 region is CASSPLPGRSSGYEQYF. The CDR3 coding sequence is TGTGCCAGCAGTCCCCTCCCAGGTCGATCGAGCGGCTACGAGCAGTACTTC. The gene calls are TRBV12-3 or TRBV12-4 and TRBJ2-7; D might be TRBD2 (5 bases). Trimming removed 5 bases at V and 3 bases at J, with 23 bases between. The CDR3 contains 17 residues.

The chain links TRBV6-2 or TRBV6-3 to TRBJ2-3; 7 bases are shared with TRBD1. Germline V gives CDR1 MNHEY, CDR2 SVGEGT. The trim removed 7 bases at V and 2 bases at J, leaving 15 bases unmatched. The CDR3 loop spans 17 amino acids. The CDR3, as DNA: TGTGCCAGCAAGGGGGCAATAGGAGATAGAACCACAGATACGCAGTATTTT. This codes for CASKGAIGDRTTDTQYF.

The chain carries TRBV7-2 and TRBJ2-3, with D uncertain. V lost 0 bases and J 6 bases, leaving 7 bases between the germline ends. Germline V gene sequence: CDR1 SGHTA, CDR2 FQGNSA. The CDR3 covers 13 residues. The CDR3 here is CASSLAGWDTQYF. The CDR3 region has the DNA TGTGCCAGCAGCTTAGCTGGCTGGGATACGCAGTATTTT.

The rearrangement uses TRBV5-1 and TRBJ2-3; D gene uncertain. Looked up from germline, CDR1 is SGHRS and CDR2 is YFSETQ. The CDR3 extends over 14 amino acids. V shed 4 bases and J shed 4 bases, with 13 bases lying between them. CDR3: CASSPDGIADTQYF. For the CDR3, the DNA is TGCGCCAGCAGCCCGGACGGAATTGCAGATACGCAGTATTTT.

The chain couples TRBV14 to TRBJ2-4, with a possible D match to TRBD2 (5 bases). The V gene lost 4 bases and the J gene lost 7 bases, with 8 bases spanning the gap. Germline V gene sequence: CDR1 SGHDN, CDR2 FVKESK. CDR3 size: 12 residues. The CDR3 sequence: CASSPSGNIQYF. The CDR3 nucleotides are TGTGCCAGCAGCCCATCGGGGAACATTCAGTACTTC.

The chain links TRBV2 to TRBJ2-1; D possibly uses TRBD1 or TRBD2 (5 bases each). The germline V and J ends were trimmed by 6 bases and 0 bases, with 12 bases remaining between them. From germline, CDR1 is SNHLY and CDR2 FYNNEI. The CDR3 extends over 15 amino acids. The CDR3: CASSQGRNSYNEQFF. CDR3 bases: TGTGCCAGCAGCCAGGGACGGAACTCCTACAATGAGCAGTTCTTC.

The rearrangement uses TRBV7-2 and TRBJ1-1; D is unresolved. Per the germline V gene, CDR1 is SGHTA and CDR2 is FQGNSA. CDR3 size: 12 residues. Trimming cost V 1 base and J 7 bases, with 7 bases left between them. Here the CDR3 reads CASSLVVGEAFF. The DNA of the CDR3 is TGTGCCAGCAGCTTAGTGGTTGGTGAAGCTTTCTTT. Combining the CDR3 with reference TRBV7-2 and TRBJ1-1 gives the whole variable domain GAGVSQSPSNKVTEKGKDVELRCDPISGHTALYWYRQSLGQGLEFLIYFQGNSAPDKSGLPSDRFSAERTGGSVSTLTIQRTQQEDSAVYLCASSLVVGEAFFGQGTRLTVV.